This TCR beta chain appears in the sequencing data of a study of blood T cell repertoires in COVID-19. In the original analysis: Reference gene primers were amplified, and this amplification served to estimate nucleated cell counts. Profiling relied on immunoSEQ multiplex PCR, and the TCRdb table lists in-frame clones only, not all of them. The V and J calls and the clone size are those of that table, but D and trimming were determined from the DNA. The repertoire holds roughly 42,000 clones, roughly 90% seen once, with approximately 3% in the top ten. Input material: peripheral blood. This receptor was identified in a man aged 50 or older with active COVID-19.

Written as DNA, the CDR3 is TGTGCCAGCAGCGTGGGGGGACTAGCTGGCAATGAGCAGTTCTTC. Translating it yields CASSVGGLAGNEQFF. The V call is TRBV9, the J call TRBJ2-1; 9 nucleotides line up with TRBD2. The V and J ends lost 2 bases and 6 bases, in that order; junction bases with no gene match: 6. The V gene's germline CDR1 is SGDLS and CDR2 YYNGEE. The CDR3 is made up of 15 amino acids.